The 32 T cell receptor beta chains below all came from one sample that was sequenced in a study of cytomegalovirus exposure and HLA in healthy donors. The study ran its PCR with 60 Vbeta and 13 Jbeta primers. Profiling relied on immunoSEQ multiplex PCR, and the TCRdb table lists in-frame clones only, not all of them. The table lists around 120,000 clones, roughly 79% of them singletons. Material: PBMCs. These receptor sequences come from a woman aged 18-29 years in good health and CMV-seronegative.

The chain couples TRBV10-2 to TRBJ1-1; a possible D gene is TRBD1 (5 bases). There are 11 residues in the CDR3. Trimming took off 8 bases at V and 3 bases at J, with 7 bases between the two ends. In germline, CDR1 is WSHSY, CDR2 SAAADI. CDR3 sequence reads: CASGDYTEAFF. For the CDR3, the DNA is TGCGCCAGCGGGGACTACACTGAAGCTTTCTTT.

This chain joins TRBV28 and TRBJ1-5, with D possibly matching TRBD1 (6 bases). CDR1 and CDR2 (germline): MDHEN, SYDVKM. Trimming cost V 8 bases and J 6 bases, with 23 bases left between them. This CDR3 has 16 residues. The DNA of the CDR3 is TGTGCCAGCCTTCCCCTCGGCGGGGGCGCGGGTCAGCCCCAGCATTTT. Encoded protein: CASLPLGGGAGQPQHF. Based on the CDR3 plus reference TRBV28 and TRBJ1-5, the full variable domain is DVKVTQSSRYLVKRTGEKVFLECVQDMDHENMFWYRQDPGLGLRLIYFSYDVKMKEKGDIPEGYSVSREKKERFSLILESASTNQTSMYLCASLPLGGGAGQPQHFGDGTRLSIL.

This chain links TRBV10-3 with TRBJ1-1; D is unclear. Trimming pared 6 bases from V and 1 base from J, leaving 3 bases between. CDR1 ENHRY and CDR2 SYGVKD come from the germline V gene. The CDR3 extends over 11 amino acids. This chain's CDR3 is CAIRANTEAFF. CDR3 DNA sequence: TGTGCCATCAGAGCGAACACTGAAGCTTTCTTT.

The chain has TRBV9 and TRBJ1-2; D gene unclear. Trimming left V 3 bases short and J 4 bases short, with 16 bases between. This CDR3 spans 15 amino acids. Germline CDR1 and CDR2: SGDLS and YYNGEE. The CDR3 protein is CASSALSALSYGYTF. The CDR3 DNA follows: TGTGCCAGCAGCGCACTCAGCGCCTTGTCCTATGGCTACACCTTC.

This rearrangement joins TRBV5-1 to TRBJ2-2; 7 positions agree with TRBD1. The germline V gene encodes CDR1 SGHRS and CDR2 YFSETQ. V lost 4 bases, J lost 5 bases, and 8 bases stayed unmatched. The CDR3 runs 15 residues. As DNA, the CDR3 is TGCGCCAGCAGCCTGGGACAGTGGATAACCGGGGAGCTGTTTTTT. Its protein product is CASSLGQWITGELFF.

A single count supports this clone. This rearrangement joins TRBV4-1 to TRBJ1-4; D uncertain. This CDR3 spans 17 amino acids. V was pared by 4 bases and J by 4 bases, with 19 bases between. CDR1 and CDR2 from the germline V gene are MGHRA and YSYEKL. CDR3 sequence reads: CASSLMGGWRGNEKLFF. The CDR3 coding sequence is TGCGCCAGCAGCCTAATGGGAGGGTGGAGAGGTAATGAAAAACTGTTTTTT.

DNA of the CDR3: TGTGCCAGTACCCCCGGACAAAACGCGAACACCGGGGAGCTGTTTTTT. This translates into CASTPGQNANTGELFF. The chain couples TRBV19 to TRBJ2-2; D is perhaps TRBD1 (5 bases). Trimming removed 7 bases from V and 0 bases from J, with 15 bases in between. The V gene's germline CDR1 is LNHDA and CDR2 SQIVND (reference sequence). The CDR3 length is 16 residues.

The J gene is TRBJ1-2, the V gene TRBV6-1, with 8 bases lining up with TRBD1. Germline V gives CDR1 MNHNS, CDR2 SASEGT. Trimming cost V 2 bases and J 13 bases; bases outside gene matches: 9. This CDR3 has 13 amino acids. CDR3 bases: TGTGCCAGCAGTGAATCCCCCACAGGGGGAAGCACCTTC. As protein: CASSESPTGGSTF.

The V and J genes are TRBV15 and TRBJ1-2, with 11 positions matching TRBD1. The germline gives CDR1 LNHNV, CDR2 YYDKDF (reference sequence). The CDR3 contains 17 residues. The junction had 3 bases not matched to a gene; V was cut back by 0 bases and J by 0 bases. The CDR3 protein is CATSRDGQGAANYGYTF. The DNA for the CDR3 is TGTGCCACCAGCAGAGATGGACAGGGGGCCGCTAACTATGGCTACACCTTC.

The J gene is TRBJ2-7, the V gene TRBV2, with 8 bases aligning to TRBD2. Germline trimming cut 8 bases from V and 7 bases from J; bases unmatched to any gene: 7. Germline V gene lookup returns CDR1 SNHLY and CDR2 FYNNEI. The length of the CDR3 is 12 residues. CDR3 protein: CASSRTSWEQYF. The CDR3, as DNA: TGTGCCAGCTCACGGACTAGCTGGGAGCAGTACTTC.

The CDR3 nucleotides read TGTGCCATCAGCACCGGGACAGACTATGGCTACACCTTC. Translation: CAISTGTDYGYTF. This sequence joins TRBV10-3 and TRBJ1-2; 7 bases match TRBD1. With 6 bases clipped from V and 3 bases from J, the junction kept 4 bases outside the gene matches. This CDR3 is 13 amino acids long. Germline V gene sequence: CDR1 ENHRY, CDR2 SYGVKD.

V gene TRBV5-1 combines with J gene TRBJ2-5, with TRBD1 matching 8 bases. The junction had 6 bases not matched to a gene; V was cut back by 5 bases and J by 3 bases. The germline V gene has CDR1 SGHRS and CDR2 YFSETQ. This CDR3 is 14 amino acids long. The CDR3 region is CASSAGTGKETQYF. CDR3 in DNA: TGCGCCAGCAGTGCTGGGACAGGAAAAGAGACCCAGTACTTC.

This clone was observed a handful of times. The chain combines TRBV7-8 with TRBJ2-7, with D perhaps matching TRBD1 (6 bases). Trimming stripped 1 base from V and 1 base from J, with 17 bases between. The CDR3 spans 17 residues. Germline V gives CDR1 SGHVS, CDR2 FQNEAQ. The CDR3 reads CASSLVIVGTSSYEQYF. DNA for the CDR3: TGTGCCAGCAGCTTAGTTATAGTTGGGACAAGTTCCTACGAGCAGTACTTC.

The chain recombines TRBV4-2 with TRBJ2-1; the match to TRBD2 covers 11 bases. J gave up 0 bases and V 4 bases, and 17 bases lay outside the gene matches. The germline gives CDR1 LGHNA, CDR2 YNFKEQ. The CDR3 extends over 21 amino acids. The chain's CDR3 is CASSPGGSYSGGGSSYNEQFF. CDR3 in DNA: TGTGCCAGCAGCCCCGGAGGGTCGTATAGCGGGGGGGGCAGCTCCTACAATGAGCAGTTCTTC.

This clone was counted only a few times. The rearrangement uses TRBV19 and TRBJ2-7; 12 bases line up with TRBD2. From germline, CDR1 is LNHDA and CDR2 SQIVND (reference sequence). The CDR3 loop spans 15 amino acids. The J segment lost 6 bases and the V segment lost 4 bases, leaving 7 bases of the junction unmatched. CDR3 nucleotides: TGTGCCAGTAGTAGATCACTAGCGGGGGGATTCGAGCAGTACTTC. Translation gives CASSRSLAGGFEQYF.

The chain joins TRBV4-1 to TRBJ2-7, with 9 bases matching TRBD1. Germline V gene lookup returns CDR1 MGHRA and CDR2 YSYEKL. This CDR3 contains 16 residues. V was pared by 0 bases and J by 4 bases, with 7 bases of the junction left unmatched. This chain's CDR3 is CASSQDPQGAGYEQYF. CDR3 coding DNA: TGCGCCAGCAGCCAAGATCCACAGGGGGCTGGATACGAGCAGTACTTC.

The rearrangement links TRBV29-1 to TRBJ1-2; D possibly corresponds to TRBD1 (6 bases). Trimming shortened V by 5 bases and J by 2 bases, and 15 bases separated the two germline ends. Germline CDR1 and CDR2: SQVTM and ANQGSEA. CDR3 length: 14 residues. The CDR3 here is CSVSLPQGNYGYTF. CDR3 DNA: TGCAGCGTTAGTCTCCCCCAGGGGAACTATGGCTACACCTTC.

V and J are TRBV7-9 and TRBJ2-7; tentative D call: TRBD2 (5 bases). Germline assignment: CDR1 SEHNR and CDR2 FQNEAQ (reference sequence). V shed 5 bases and J shed 3 bases, with 14 bases lying between them. The CDR3 runs to 14 residues. In nucleotides, the CDR3 is TGTGCCAGCAGCCACCGGACTGCTTTCTACGAGCAGTACTTC. Its protein is CASSHRTAFYEQYF. The full variable domain, with the rest looked up from reference TRBV7-9 and TRBJ2-7, is DTGVSQNPRHKITKRGQNVTFRCDPISEHNRLYWYRQTLGQGPEFLTYFQNEAQLEKSRLLSDRFSAERPKGSFSTLEIQRTEQGDSAMYLCASSHRTAFYEQYFGPGTRLTVT.

This clone has just a few counts. The chain recombines TRBV7-2 with TRBJ2-3; D is possibly TRBD2 (6 bases). V lost 5 bases and J 0 bases, leaving 18 bases between the germline ends. CDR3 length: 17 amino acids. CDR1 is SGHTA, CDR2 FQGNSA, per germline. The CDR3 coding sequence is TGTGCCAGCAGCCGCGTGGGAGCGGGCCCTAGCACAGATACGCAGTATTTT. Translation: CASSRVGAGPSTDTQYF.

This chain joins TRBV5-1 and TRBJ1-1; D gene uncertain. CDR1 and CDR2 (germline): SGHRS, YFSETQ. V was trimmed by 0 bases and J by 3 bases, leaving 9 bases between them. The CDR3 consists of 14 residues. CDR3 coding DNA: TGCGCCAGCAGCTTGGACGGGGAACACACTGAAGCTTTCTTT. Translating it yields CASSLDGEHTEAFF.

This clone was observed a few times. The CDR3 DNA reads TGTGCCAGCACCGGACAGCTCTCCTACGAGCAGTACTTC. Encoded protein: CASTGQLSYEQYF. The rearrangement links TRBV6-1 to TRBJ2-7; weak D call: TRBD1 (6 bases). Germline loops: CDR1 MNHNS, CDR2 SASEGT. Between the trimmed V and J ends, which lost 7 bases and 0 bases, there was a span of 10 bases. The CDR3 runs to 13 residues.

The chain employs TRBV19 and TRBJ2-7; TRBD2 matches 8 bases. The germline CDR1 and CDR2 sequences are LNHDA and SQIVND (reference sequence). The V segment lost 5 bases and the J segment 7 bases; nucleotides outside the gene matches: 16. The CDR3 consists of 16 residues. The CDR3 coding sequence is TGTGCCAGTAGTCCAGGACTAGCAGCCACCCCTTGGGAGCAGTACTTC. The encoded protein is CASSPGLAATPWEQYF.

V usage is TRBV28 and J usage is TRBJ1-1, with TRBD1 matching over 7 bases. The germline CDR1 and CDR2 sequences are MDHEN and SYDVKM. The CDR3 is 14 amino acids. Unmatched junction bases numbered 11, after V lost 6 bases and J lost 7 bases. CDR3 loop: CASSLTGLILEAFF. The DNA for the CDR3 is TGTGCCAGCAGCTTGACAGGGCTCATCCTTGAAGCTTTCTTT.

V and J are TRBV5-1 and TRBJ2-7, with D possibly matching TRBD2 (5 bases). The CDR3 covers 15 residues. Trimming pared 4 bases from V and 6 bases from J, leaving 20 bases between. The germline V gene encodes CDR1 SGHRS and CDR2 YFSETQ. Written as DNA, the CDR3 is TGCGCCAGCAGCCCAGGTGACCGGCTCCGGGGCGAGCAGTACTTC. It is translated as CASSPGDRLRGEQYF.

The CDR3 sequence: CASSFGTGVNYEQYF. CDR3 in DNA: TGTGCCAGCAGTTTCGGGACAGGGGTTAACTACGAGCAGTACTTC. The genes are TRBV2 and TRBJ2-7; 10 bases fit TRBD1. This CDR3 has 15 residues. Germline V gene sequence: CDR1 SNHLY, CDR2 FYNNEI. J gave up 3 bases and V 5 bases, and 7 bases lay outside the gene matches. Supplemented by reference TRBV2 and TRBJ2-7, the full variable domain reads EPEVTQTPSHQVTQMGQEVILRCVPISNHLYFYWYRQILGQKVEFLVSFYNNEISEKSEIFDDQFSVERPDGSNFTLKIRSTKLEDSAMYFCASSFGTGVNYEQYFGPGTRLTVT.

The CDR3 here is CASSLVRYQGLNYGYTF. The CDR3 bases are TGTGCCAGCAGCTTGGTTAGGTATCAGGGGCTAAATTATGGCTACACCTTC. The genes are TRBV5-6 and TRBJ1-2; D possibly corresponds to TRBD1 (6 bases). The CDR3 loop spans 17 amino acids. Between the trimmed V and J ends, which lost 0 bases and 5 bases, there was a span of 20 bases. Germline CDR1 is SGHDT and CDR2 is YYEEEE.

V gene TRBV30 combines with J gene TRBJ1-2; D is perhaps TRBD1 (5 bases). This CDR3 has 12 residues. Germline V gene sequence: CDR1 GTSNPN, CDR2 SVGIG (reference sequence). V was shortened by 1 base and J by 6 bases, with 9 bases between the two germline ends. The CDR3: CAWSGPRDGYTF. In DNA form, the CDR3 reads TGTGCCTGGAGTGGCCCCAGGGATGGCTACACCTTC.

This clone was detected a few times. The chain carries TRBV5-5 and TRBJ1-2; 10 nucleotides agree with TRBD1. Trimming took 5 bases from V and 3 from J; bases not matched to a gene: 10. CDR1 SGHKS and CDR2 YYEKEE come from the germline V gene (reference sequence). This CDR3 region has 16 residues. DNA for the CDR3: TGTGCCAGCAGTTTTGACCCCGGGACAGGGGACTATGGCTACACCTTC. It yields the protein CASSFDPGTGDYGYTF.

V usage is TRBV7-9 and J usage is TRBJ1-2; D remains ambiguous. The V end was cut by 2 bases, the J end by 2 bases, with 9 bases between. CDR1 is SEHNR, CDR2 FQNEAQ, per germline (reference sequence). This CDR3 is built from 14 residues. CDR3 amino acids: CASSLSPINYGYTF. CDR3 coding DNA: TGTGCCAGCAGCTTAAGCCCGATCAACTATGGCTACACCTTC.

The CDR3 region is CASSIAGTRDTQYF. The CDR3 coding sequence is TGCGCCAGCAGCATTGCCGGGACAAGAGATACGCAGTATTTT. J is TRBJ2-3 and V is TRBV5-1, with a weak D call TRBD1 (6 bases). CDR3 length equals 14 residues. Trimming removed 4 bases at V and 5 bases at J, with 14 bases between. Germline CDR1 reads SGHRS; CDR2 reads YFSETQ.

The chain employs TRBV5-4 and TRBJ1-1, with 8 bases that match TRBD1. Germline V CDR1 and CDR2: SGHNT, YYREEE (reference sequence). After removal of 4 bases from V and 0 bases from J, the junction contained 2 bases not matched to a gene. The CDR3 runs 14 residues. The CDR3 here is CASSTQGVNTEAFF. The CDR3 DNA follows: TGTGCCAGCAGCACACAGGGGGTGAACACTGAAGCTTTCTTT. Supplemented by reference TRBV5-4 and TRBJ1-1, the full variable domain reads ETGVTQSPTHLIKTRGQQVTLRCSSQSGHNTVSWYQQALGQGPQFIFQYYREEENGRGNFPPRFSGLQFPNYSSELNVNALELDDSALYLCASSTQGVNTEAFFGQGTRLTVV.

The genes are TRBV9 and TRBJ2-7, with TRBD2 matching 7 bases. CDR3 length: 15 amino acids. Germline values: CDR1 SGDLS, CDR2 YYNGEE. Trimming at V came to 3 bases and at J to 2 bases, leaving 8 bases not matched to a gene. The CDR3 DNA reads TGTGCCAGCAGCGCTCTATCGGGGGGTACCTACGAGCAGTACTTC. The encoded protein is CASSALSGGTYEQYF.